Listed here is a single T cell receptor (beta chain). It has no known antigen specificity. Base qualities were left out, and no much larger clone turns up one base away. This sample is part of a study of T-cell reconstitution after alpha-beta-depleted transplantation in children (dated by TCRdb to the mid-2010s). A note on the overall study: T-cell immune reconstitution after TCRalphabeta/CD19-depleted allogeneic hematopoietic cell transplantation in children was quantitatively tracked in the study by means of TCR repertoire profiling.

CDR1 and CDR2 were assigned from the germline V gene (reference sequence) as MNHEY and SMNVEV. Measured from the cysteine to the phenylalanine, the CDR3 is 16 residues long. Only the CDR3 part of the read is kept: 48 bases, read in frame from the first base. The trim is 8 bases for V and 0 bases for J, with a gap of 17 bases between the germline ends. The library was generated by PCR. The instrument given in TCRdb is Illumina HiSeq 2500. TCR libraries were prepared with molecular barcoding, using unique molecular identifiers to normalize TCRbeta repertoire quantification. In-frame beta chains were kept once TCRdb had trimmed the public reads at Q25 with fastp and called clones with MiXCR. CDR3 protein duplicates are merged, each entry listing the most common genes and DNA. This sample gives over 200,000 distinct CDR3 sequences in total; more than 15% of them show up just once. The ten largest clonotypes hold approximately 40% of the sample.

The treatment or condition label, as the study defines it: allogeneic hematopoietic cell transplantation with graft depleted of TCRalphabeta T cells and CD19 B cells. TCRalphabeta/CD19-depleted allogeneic hematopoietic cell grafts were given to the transplant recipients, all of whom were children. Overall study outcomes, separate from this receptor: The apparently early alphabetaT-cell count recovery about two months after transplant was reportedly dependent on only several hundred rapidly expanded clones derived from non-depleted graft cells. Hyperexpanded clone frequencies declined over subsequent months; after one year, T-cell counts and TCRbeta diversity were mostly attributed to newly produced T cells. The high TCRbeta diversity at day 60 in some patients was ascribed to recipient T cells and intrathymic progenitors that had survived conditioning.

This chain joins TRBV27 to TRBJ2-1; the D gene is possibly TRBD1, with 5 bases matching. The input for sequencing was PBMCs, mostly from graft donor cells, taken 360 days after TCRalphabeta/CD19-depleted stem cell transplant. This sequence originates from a male patient aged 2 to 10 who had a stem cell transplant for acute lymphoblastic leukemia, so the T cells may come from the graft donor. The CDR3 reads CASGPLRQSSYNEQFF. DNA sequence: TGTGCCAGCGGCCCCCTGCGACAGAGCTCCTACAATGAGCAGTTCTTC.